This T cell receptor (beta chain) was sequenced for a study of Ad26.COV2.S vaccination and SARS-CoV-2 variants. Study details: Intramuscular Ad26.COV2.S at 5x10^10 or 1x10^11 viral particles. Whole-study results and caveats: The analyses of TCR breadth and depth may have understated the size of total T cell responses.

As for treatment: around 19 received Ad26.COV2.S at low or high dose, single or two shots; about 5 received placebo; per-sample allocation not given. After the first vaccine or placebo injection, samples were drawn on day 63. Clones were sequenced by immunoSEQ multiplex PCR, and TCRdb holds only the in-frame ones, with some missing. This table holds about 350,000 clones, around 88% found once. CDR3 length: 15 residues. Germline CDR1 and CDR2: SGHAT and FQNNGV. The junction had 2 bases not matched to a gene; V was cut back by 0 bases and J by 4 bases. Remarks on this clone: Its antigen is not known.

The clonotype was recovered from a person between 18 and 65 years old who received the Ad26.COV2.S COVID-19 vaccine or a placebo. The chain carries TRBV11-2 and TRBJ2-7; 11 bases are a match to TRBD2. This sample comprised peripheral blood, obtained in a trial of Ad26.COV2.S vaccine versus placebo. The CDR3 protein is CASSLEGTSGYEQYF. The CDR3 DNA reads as TGTGCCAGCAGCTTAGAAGGGACTAGCGGATACGAGCAGTACTTC.